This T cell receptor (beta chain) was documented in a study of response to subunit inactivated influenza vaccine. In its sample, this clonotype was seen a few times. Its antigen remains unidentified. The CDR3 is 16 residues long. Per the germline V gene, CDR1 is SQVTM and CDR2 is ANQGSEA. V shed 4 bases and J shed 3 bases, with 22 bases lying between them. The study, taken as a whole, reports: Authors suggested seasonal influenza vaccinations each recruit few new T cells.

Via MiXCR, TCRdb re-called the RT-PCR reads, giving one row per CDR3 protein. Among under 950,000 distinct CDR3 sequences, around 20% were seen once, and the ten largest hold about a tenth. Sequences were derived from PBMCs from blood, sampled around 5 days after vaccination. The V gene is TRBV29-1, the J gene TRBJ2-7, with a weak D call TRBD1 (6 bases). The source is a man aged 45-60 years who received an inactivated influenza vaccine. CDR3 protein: CSVVPQGRTPGYEQYF. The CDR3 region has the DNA TGCAGCGTTGTCCCACAGGGTCGAACACCTGGCTACGAGCAGTACTTC.